A single sample is the source of the 9 T cell receptor beta chains below, sequenced in a study of identical twins. In TCRdb, the 5' RACE reads were re-called with MiXCR into one record per CDR3 protein. In the table there are hundreds of thousands of distinct CDR3 sequences, under 25% of which are singletons. The same specimen was also included in a second study, on yellow fever vaccine responses in identical twins.

The specimen sequenced was CD4+ T cells sorted from blood. The origin of the receptors is a woman younger than 30 in good health.

The chain has TRBV9 and TRBJ2-2; tentative D call: TRBD1 (5 bases). CDR1 is SGDLS and CDR2 is YYNGEE in the germline V gene. The CDR3 spans 13 residues. Trimming took 1 base from V and 7 from J, leaving 8 bases between them. The DNA of the CDR3 is TGTGCCAGCAGCGTACCAGGGTTCGGGGAGCTGTTTTTT. This gives the protein CASSVPGFGELFF. Based on the CDR3 plus reference TRBV9 and TRBJ2-2, the full variable domain is DSGVTQTPKHLITATGQRVTLRCSPRSGDLSVYWYQQSLDQGLQFLIQYYNGEERAKGNILERFSAQQFPDLHSELNLSSLELGDSALYFCASSVPGFGELFFGEGSRLTVL.

The chain has TRBV29-1 and TRBJ1-1; D remains unclear. V was cut by 3 bases and J by 5 bases, with 10 bases left in between. Germline CDR1 reads SQVTM; CDR2 reads ANQGSEA. The CDR3 sequence is 12 residues long. Written as DNA, the CDR3 is TGCAGCGTTGACTCGGGGAGGACTGAAGCTTTCTTT. Its protein is CSVDSGRTEAFF. Together with reference TRBV29-1 and TRBJ1-1, the CDR3 gives the full variable domain: SAVISQKPSRDICQRGTSLTIQCQVDSQVTMMFWYRQQPGQSLTLIATANQGSEATYESGFVIDKFPISRPNLTFSTLTVSNMSPEDSSIYLCSVDSGRTEAFFGQGTRLTVV.

There are a few counts of this clonotype. The chain is built from TRBV7-9 and TRBJ1-1; the match to TRBD1 covers 7 bases. CDR3 length: 14 residues. Germline V gives CDR1 SEHNR, CDR2 FQNEAQ (reference sequence). With V trimmed by 5 bases and J by 8 bases, 11 bases remained unmatched. The CDR3, as DNA: TGTGCCAGCAGCAAACGGACAGGTGGGGGGGAAGCTTTCTTT. This encodes CASSKRTGGGEAFF.

The rearrangement uses TRBV20-1 and TRBJ2-5, with D possibly matching TRBD2 (5 bases). Trimming left V 0 bases short and J 0 bases short, with 11 bases between. This CDR3 has 15 amino acids. The germline CDR1 and CDR2 sequences are DFQATT and SNEGSKA (reference sequence). CDR3 residues: CSARDYAGDQETQYF. The DNA of the CDR3 is TGCAGTGCTAGAGATTATGCGGGTGACCAAGAGACCCAGTACTTC.

This clonotype has a handful of counts. This chain links TRBV5-1 with TRBJ1-2; D is unclear. Germline CDR1 SGHRS, CDR2 YFSETQ. The CDR3 is 15 residues long. Trimming stripped 0 bases from V and 0 bases from J, with 9 bases between. The CDR3 DNA sequence: TGCGCCAGCAGCTTGGCGGCAGCGTCTAACTATGGCTACACCTTC. Its protein product is CASSLAAASNYGYTF. Complete variable domain (other parts from reference TRBV5-1 and TRBJ1-2): KAGVTQTPRYLIKTRGQQVTLSCSPISGHRSVSWYQQTPGQGLQFLFEYFSETQRNKGNFPGRFSGRQFSNSRSEMNVSTLELGDSALYLCASSLAAASNYGYTFGSGTRLTVV.

The V gene is TRBV5-1, the J gene TRBJ2-7; D is perhaps TRBD2 (5 bases). This CDR3 spans 14 amino acids. Germline V CDR1 and CDR2: SGHRS, YFSETQ. V lost 5 bases, J lost 1 base, and 13 bases lay in between. CDR3 amino acids: CASSHQSGSYEQYF. The CDR3, as DNA: TGCGCCAGCAGTCATCAATCGGGGTCCTACGAGCAGTACTTC.

The chain carries TRBV28 and TRBJ2-7; perhaps TRBD1 as D (6 bases). This CDR3 comprises 14 residues. Germline-derived CDR1 and CDR2 are MDHEN and SYDVKM. V was pared by 6 bases and J by 0 bases, with 12 bases between. In DNA form, the CDR3 reads TGTGCCAGCAGGCTTCAGGGGAGCTCCTACGAGCAGTACTTC. As protein: CASRLQGSSYEQYF.

The chain uses TRBV4-1 and TRBJ2-1; tentatively, D is TRBD1 (5 bases). Trimming left V 5 bases short and J 10 bases short, with 12 bases between. Germline CDR1 reads MGHRA; CDR2 reads YSYEKL. CDR3 length equals 12 residues. In DNA, the CDR3 is TGCGCCAGCAGCACAGGTGAATGGGAGCAGTTCTTC. As protein: CASSTGEWEQFF.

This chain uses TRBV5-5 with TRBJ2-1; D is perhaps TRBD1 (5 bases). Germline assignment: CDR1 SGHKS and CDR2 YYEKEE (reference sequence). V shed 0 bases and J shed 6 bases, with 13 bases lying between them. CDR3 length: 15 residues. The CDR3 bases are TGTGCCAGCAGCTTGGCAGGGCCGTTCATCAATGAGCAGTTCTTC. It encodes CASSLAGPFINEQFF.